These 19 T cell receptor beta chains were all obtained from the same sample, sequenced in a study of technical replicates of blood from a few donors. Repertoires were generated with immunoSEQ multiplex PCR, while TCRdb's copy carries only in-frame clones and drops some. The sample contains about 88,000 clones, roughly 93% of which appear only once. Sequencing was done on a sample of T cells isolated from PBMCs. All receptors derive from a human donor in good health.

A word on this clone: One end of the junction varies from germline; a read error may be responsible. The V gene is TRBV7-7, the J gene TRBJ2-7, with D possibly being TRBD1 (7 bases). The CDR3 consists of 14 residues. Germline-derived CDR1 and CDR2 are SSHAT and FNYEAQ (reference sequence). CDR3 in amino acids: CASSLRQGGYEQYF. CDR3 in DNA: TGTGCTAGCAGCCTTCGACAGGGAGGCTACGAGCAGTACTTC.

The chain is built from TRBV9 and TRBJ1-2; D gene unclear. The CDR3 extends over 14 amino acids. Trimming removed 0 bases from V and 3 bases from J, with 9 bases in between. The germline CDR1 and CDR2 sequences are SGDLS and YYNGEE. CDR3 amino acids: CASSVDLGYYGYTF. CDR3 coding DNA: TGTGCCAGCAGCGTAGATCTCGGGTACTATGGCTACACCTTC.

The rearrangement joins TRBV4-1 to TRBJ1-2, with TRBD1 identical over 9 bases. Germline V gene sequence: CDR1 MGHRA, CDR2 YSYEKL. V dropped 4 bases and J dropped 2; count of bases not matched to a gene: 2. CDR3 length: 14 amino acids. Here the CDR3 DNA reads TGCGCCAGCAGCCTAGGGACAGGGAACTATGGCTACACCTTC. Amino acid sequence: CASSLGTGNYGYTF.

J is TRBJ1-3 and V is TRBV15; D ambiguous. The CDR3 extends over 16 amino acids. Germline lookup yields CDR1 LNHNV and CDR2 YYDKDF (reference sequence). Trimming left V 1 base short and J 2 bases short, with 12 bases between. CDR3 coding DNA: TGTGCCACCAGCAGAGTTTCAGAGGTTACTGGAAACACCATATATTTT. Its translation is CATSRVSEVTGNTIYF.

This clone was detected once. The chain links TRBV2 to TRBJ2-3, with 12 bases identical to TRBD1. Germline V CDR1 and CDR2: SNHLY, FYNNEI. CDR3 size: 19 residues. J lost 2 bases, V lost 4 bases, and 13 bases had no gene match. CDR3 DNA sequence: TGTGCCAGCAGTGGACCCGGGACAGGGGGCGAAACTCCCACAGATACGCAGTATTTT. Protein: CASSGPGTGGETPTDTQYF.

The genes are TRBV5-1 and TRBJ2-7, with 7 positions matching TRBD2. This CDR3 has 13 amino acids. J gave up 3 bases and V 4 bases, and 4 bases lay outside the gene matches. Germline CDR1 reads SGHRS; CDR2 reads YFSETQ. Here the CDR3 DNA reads TGCGCCAGCAGCGGGGGGGATGGCTACGAGCAGTACTTC. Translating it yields CASSGGDGYEQYF.

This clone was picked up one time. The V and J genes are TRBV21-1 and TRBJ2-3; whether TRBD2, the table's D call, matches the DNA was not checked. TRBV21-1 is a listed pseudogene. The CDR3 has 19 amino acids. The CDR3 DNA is TGTGCCAGCAGCAAAAGCGGGCTTCATTGTTTAGCGAGCACAGATACGCAGTATTTT. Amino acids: CASSKSGLHCLASTDTQYF.

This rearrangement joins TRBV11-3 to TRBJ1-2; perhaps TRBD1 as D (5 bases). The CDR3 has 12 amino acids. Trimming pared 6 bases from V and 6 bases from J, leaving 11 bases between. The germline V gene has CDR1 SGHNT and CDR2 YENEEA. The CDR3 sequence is CASSSRGDGYTF. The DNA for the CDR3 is TGTGCCAGCAGTTCTAGGGGCGATGGCTACACCTTC.

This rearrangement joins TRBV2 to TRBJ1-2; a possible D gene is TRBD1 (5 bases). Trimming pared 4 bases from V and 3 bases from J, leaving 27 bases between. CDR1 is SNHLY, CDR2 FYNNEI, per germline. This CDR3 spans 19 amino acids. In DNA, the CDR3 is TGTGCCAGCAGTGCCAGACCGGACACCCCCCAGCTTTGGGACTATGGCTACACCTTC. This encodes CASSARPDTPQLWDYGYTF.

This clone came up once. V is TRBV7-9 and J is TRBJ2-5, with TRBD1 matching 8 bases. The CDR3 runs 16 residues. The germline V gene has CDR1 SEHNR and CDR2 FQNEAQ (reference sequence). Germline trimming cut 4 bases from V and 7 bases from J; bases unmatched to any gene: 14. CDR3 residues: CASSSETGASPLTQYF. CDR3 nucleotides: TGTGCCAGCAGCTCCGAGACAGGGGCCTCTCCCTTGACCCAGTACTTC.

CDR3 loop: CASSLYSGNTIYF. The CDR3, as DNA: TGTGCCAGCAGCCTTTACTCTGGAAACACCATATATTTT. The genes are TRBV11-3 and TRBJ1-3; no reliable D call. CDR3 length equals 13 residues. The germline V gene has CDR1 SGHNT and CDR2 YENEEA. Trimming cost V 5 bases and J 0 bases, with 5 bases left between them. Full variable domain (rest looked up from reference TRBV11-3 and TRBJ1-3): EAGVVQSPRYKIIEKKQPVAFWCNPISGHNTLYWYLQNLGQGPELLIRYENEEAVDDSQLPKDRFSAERLKGVDSTLKIQPAELGDSAVYLCASSLYSGNTIYFGEGSWLTVV.

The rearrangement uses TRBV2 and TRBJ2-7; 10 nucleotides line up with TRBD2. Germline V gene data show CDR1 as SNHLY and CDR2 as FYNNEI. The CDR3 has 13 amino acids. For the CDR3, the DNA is TGTGCCAGCAGCGTAAGAGGACTAGCGGCCCCCGCCGTC. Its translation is CASSVRGLAAPAV.

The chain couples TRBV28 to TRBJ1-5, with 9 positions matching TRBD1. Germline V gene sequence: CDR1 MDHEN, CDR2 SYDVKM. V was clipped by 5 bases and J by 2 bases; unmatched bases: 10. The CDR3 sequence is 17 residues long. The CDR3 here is CASSPNRGLKGNQPQHF. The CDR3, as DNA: TGTGCCAGCAGTCCAAACAGGGGGCTTAAGGGCAATCAGCCCCAGCATTTT. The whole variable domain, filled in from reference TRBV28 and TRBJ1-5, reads DVKVTQSSRYLVKRTGEKVFLECVQDMDHENMFWYRQDPGLGLRLIYFSYDVKMKEKGDIPEGYSVSREKKERFSLILESASTNQTSMYLCASSPNRGLKGNQPQHFGDGTRLSIL.

CDR3 sequence (DNA): TGCGCCAGCAGCTTGGGACCGGGACAGGGTCCCTACAATGAGCAGTTCTTC. The encoded protein is CASSLGPGQGPYNEQFF. The chain is built from TRBV5-1 and TRBJ2-1, with 9 bases that match TRBD1. Germline CDR1 SGHRS, CDR2 YFSETQ. V shed 0 bases and J 2 bases; nucleotides not matched to a gene: 6. The CDR3 extends over 17 amino acids.

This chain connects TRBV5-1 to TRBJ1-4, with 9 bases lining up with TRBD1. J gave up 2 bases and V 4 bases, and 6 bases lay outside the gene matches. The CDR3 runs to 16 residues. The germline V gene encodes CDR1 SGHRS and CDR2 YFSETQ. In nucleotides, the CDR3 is TGCGCCAGCAGCACCACTACAGGGGGCACTAATGAAAAACTGTTTTTT. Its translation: CASSTTTGGTNEKLFF.

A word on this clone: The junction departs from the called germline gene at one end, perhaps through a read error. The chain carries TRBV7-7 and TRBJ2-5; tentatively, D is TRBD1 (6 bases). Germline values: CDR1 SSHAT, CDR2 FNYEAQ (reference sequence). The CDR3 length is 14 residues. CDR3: CASSSGDTWETQYF. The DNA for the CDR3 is TGTGCTAGCAGCTCAGGGGATACGTGGGAGACCCAGTACTTC.

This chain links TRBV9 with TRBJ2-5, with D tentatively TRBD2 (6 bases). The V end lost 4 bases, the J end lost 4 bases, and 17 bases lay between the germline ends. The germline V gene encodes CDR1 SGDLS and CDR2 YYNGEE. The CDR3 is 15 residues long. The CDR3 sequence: CASSPREAWGETQYF. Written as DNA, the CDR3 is TGTGCCAGCAGCCCCAGGGAGGCCTGGGGAGAGACCCAGTACTTC.

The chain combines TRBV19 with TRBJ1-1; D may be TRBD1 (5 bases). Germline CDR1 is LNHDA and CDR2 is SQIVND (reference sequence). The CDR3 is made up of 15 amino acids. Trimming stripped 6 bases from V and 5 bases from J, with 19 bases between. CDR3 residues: CASSSPGTLGTEAFF. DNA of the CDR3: TGTGCCAGTAGCTCGCCCGGGACTCTTGGAACTGAAGCTTTCTTT. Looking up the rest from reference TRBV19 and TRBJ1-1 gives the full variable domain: DGGITQSPKYLFRKEGQNVTLSCEQNLNHDAMYWYRQDPGQGLRLIYYSQIVNDFQKGDIAEGYSVSREKKESFPLTVTSAQKNPTAFYLCASSSPGTLGTEAFFGQGTRLTVV.

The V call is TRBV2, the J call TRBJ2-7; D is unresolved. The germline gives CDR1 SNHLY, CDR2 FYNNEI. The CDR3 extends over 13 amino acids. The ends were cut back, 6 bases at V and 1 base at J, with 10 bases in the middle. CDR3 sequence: CASRADLSYEQYF. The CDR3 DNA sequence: TGTGCCAGCAGGGCCGACTTATCCTACGAGCAGTACTTC.